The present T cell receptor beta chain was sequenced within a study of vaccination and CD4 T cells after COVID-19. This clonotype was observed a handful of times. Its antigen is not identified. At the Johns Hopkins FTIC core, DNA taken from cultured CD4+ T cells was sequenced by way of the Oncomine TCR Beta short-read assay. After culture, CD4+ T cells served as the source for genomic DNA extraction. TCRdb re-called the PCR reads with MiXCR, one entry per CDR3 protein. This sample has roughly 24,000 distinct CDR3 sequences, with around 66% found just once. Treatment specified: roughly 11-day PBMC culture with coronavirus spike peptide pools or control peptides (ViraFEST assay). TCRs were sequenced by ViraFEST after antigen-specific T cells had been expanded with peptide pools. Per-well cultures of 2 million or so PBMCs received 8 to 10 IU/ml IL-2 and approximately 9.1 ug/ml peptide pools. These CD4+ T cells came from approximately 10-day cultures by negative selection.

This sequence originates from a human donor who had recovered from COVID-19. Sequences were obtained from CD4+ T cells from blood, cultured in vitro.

CDR3 amino acids: CASSYWVFGQETQYF. Here the CDR3 DNA reads TGTGCCAGCAGTTACTGGGTTTTCGGCCAAGAGACCCAGTACTTC. This chain joins TRBV6-2 or TRBV6-3 and TRBJ2-5; no definite D call. V was pared by 1 base and J by 1 base, with 10 bases between. Germline V CDR1 and CDR2: MNHEY, SVGEGT. The CDR3 consists of 15 residues.